A single sample gave rise to the 18 T cell receptor beta chains below, sequenced in a study of CXCR3-negative and CXCR3-positive naive CD8 T cells. Regarding the study as a whole: Hydrophobicity was higher for TRB CDR3s found in CXCR3-positive naive cells than in CXCR3-negative naive cells.

It was by 5' RACE with UMI labels that the TRB cDNA libraries were prepared. TCRdb reprocessed the 5' RACE reads, keeping one entry per CDR3 protein, no DNA. This sample lists 120,000 to 150,000 distinct CDR3 sequences; its ten largest clones have approximately 0.28%. Which antigens these TCRs recognize remains unknown. Input material: naive CXCR3+ CD8+ T cells from blood. The subset here: CD45RO-CCR7+CD27+CD95- naive CD8+ T cells expressing CXCR3 (TNR3+). The receptors were sampled from a human donor in good health. Some clones in this sample may be carry-over from other donors' samples.

The V gene is TRBV9, the J gene TRBJ1-2; absent DNA, TCRdb's TRBD1 call cannot be checked. The germline CDR1 and CDR2 sequences are SGDLS and YYNGEE. The CDR3 has 12 amino acids. This CDR3 is CASSVEGYGYTF.

The genes are TRBV5-4 and TRBJ2-5; without DNA, the TCRdb call of TRBD2 cannot be checked. Germline-derived CDR1 and CDR2 are SGHNT and YYREEE (reference sequence). This CDR3 region has 16 residues. CDR3 sequence reads: CASSRDSVAGDETQYF.

The chain couples TRBV5-1 to TRBJ2-7; TCRdb names TRBD2, which stays unverified in the absence of DNA. The germline V gene has CDR1 SGHRS and CDR2 YFSETQ. The CDR3 has 16 amino acids. The CDR3 reads CASSPGASGISYEQYF.

The CDR3 loop is CSAIWTGHFNEQFF. The chain uses TRBV20-1 and TRBJ2-1; TCRdb's D gene call, TRBD1, goes unchecked for lack of DNA. Germline V gene lookup returns CDR1 DFQATT and CDR2 SNEGSKA (reference sequence). CDR3 length equals 14 residues.

CDR3 sequence: CASSLARTGAMGEQYF. The chain employs TRBV7-9 and TRBJ2-7; the D gene TCRdb calls, TRBD1, cannot be checked with no DNA. The CDR3 is 16 amino acids. Germline lookup yields CDR1 SEHNR and CDR2 FQNEAQ (reference sequence).

This sequence joins TRBV7-9 and TRBJ1-1; absent DNA, TCRdb's TRBD1 call cannot be checked. The CDR3 is 14 residues long. Looked up from germline, CDR1 is SEHNR and CDR2 is FQNEAQ (reference sequence). The CDR3 protein is CASSSQWGNTEAFF. The full variable domain, in which reference TRBV7-9 and TRBJ1-1 provide the parts outside the CDR3, is DTGVSQNPRHKITKRGQNVTFRCDPISEHNRLYWYRQTLGQGPEFLTYFQNEAQLEKSRLLSDRFSAERPKGSFSTLEIQRTEQGDSAMYLCASSSQWGNTEAFFGQGTRLTVV.

The rearrangement links TRBV7-9 to TRBJ2-1; TCRdb designates TRBD1, a call that cannot be tested without DNA. This CDR3 has 16 residues. Germline loops: CDR1 SEHNR, CDR2 FQNEAQ (reference sequence). CDR3 sequence: CASSPAYRGTYNEQFF.

V gene TRBV6-5 combines with J gene TRBJ1-5; TCRdb's D gene call, TRBD1, goes unchecked for lack of DNA. Germline-derived CDR1 and CDR2 are MNHEY and SVGAGI. The CDR3 length is 14 residues. CDR3 sequence reads: CASKPTGTNQPQHF.

V and J are TRBV11-3 and TRBJ2-7; the TCRdb D gene call, TRBD1, has no DNA to confirm it. Germline assignment: CDR1 SGHNT and CDR2 YENEEA. The CDR3 totals 12 residues. The CDR3 sequence is CASSPRGPEQYF.

The CDR3 spells CSTTGAFGYTF. The chain carries TRBV20-1 and TRBJ1-2; the TCRdb call, TRBD1, lacks DNA for checking. Germline values: CDR1 DFQATT, CDR2 SNEGSKA (reference sequence). This CDR3 contains 11 residues.

V gene TRBV29-1 combines with J gene TRBJ2-7. Germline CDR1 and CDR2: SQVTM and ANQGSEA. The CDR3 sequence is 11 residues long. Here the CDR3 reads CSVEQLGEQYF.

J is TRBJ2-5 and V is TRBV28; TCRdb calls TRBD2, which cannot be checked without DNA. This CDR3 has 14 amino acids. CDR1 is MDHEN and CDR2 is SYDVKM in the germline V gene. The CDR3 sequence: CASTHRWQRETQYF.

This chain connects TRBV28 to TRBJ2-3. CDR1 and CDR2 from the germline V gene are MDHEN and SYDVKM. This CDR3 contains 13 residues. CDR3 residues: CASSFRQQDTQYF.

This rearrangement joins TRBV28 to TRBJ2-3; TCRdb's D call of TRBD1 is untestable without DNA. The CDR3 contains 17 residues. Per germline, CDR1 MDHEN and CDR2 SYDVKM. The CDR3 is CASSLHLGGAVTDTQYF.

The V and J genes are TRBV28 and TRBJ2-3; the TCRdb D gene call, TRBD2, has no DNA to confirm it. The CDR3 has 17 amino acids. Germline loops: CDR1 MDHEN, CDR2 SYDVKM. CDR3 loop: CASSLGLAGGREDTQYF.

The chain is built from TRBV29-1 and TRBJ1-2; absent DNA, TCRdb's TRBD1 call cannot be checked. The CDR3 has 12 residues. The V gene's germline CDR1 is SQVTM and CDR2 ANQGSEA. The CDR3 reads CSGLQGNYGYTF.

The V call is TRBV7-9, the J call TRBJ2-7. Germline values: CDR1 SEHNR, CDR2 FQNEAQ (reference sequence). The CDR3 is 13 amino acids. The CDR3 loop reads CASSLATSYEQYF.

CDR3 amino acids: CASSPGTGLYNEQFF. This sequence joins TRBV5-1 and TRBJ2-1; there is no DNA to check the TCRdb D call of TRBD1. In germline, CDR1 is SGHRS, CDR2 YFSETQ. CDR3 length equals 15 residues.